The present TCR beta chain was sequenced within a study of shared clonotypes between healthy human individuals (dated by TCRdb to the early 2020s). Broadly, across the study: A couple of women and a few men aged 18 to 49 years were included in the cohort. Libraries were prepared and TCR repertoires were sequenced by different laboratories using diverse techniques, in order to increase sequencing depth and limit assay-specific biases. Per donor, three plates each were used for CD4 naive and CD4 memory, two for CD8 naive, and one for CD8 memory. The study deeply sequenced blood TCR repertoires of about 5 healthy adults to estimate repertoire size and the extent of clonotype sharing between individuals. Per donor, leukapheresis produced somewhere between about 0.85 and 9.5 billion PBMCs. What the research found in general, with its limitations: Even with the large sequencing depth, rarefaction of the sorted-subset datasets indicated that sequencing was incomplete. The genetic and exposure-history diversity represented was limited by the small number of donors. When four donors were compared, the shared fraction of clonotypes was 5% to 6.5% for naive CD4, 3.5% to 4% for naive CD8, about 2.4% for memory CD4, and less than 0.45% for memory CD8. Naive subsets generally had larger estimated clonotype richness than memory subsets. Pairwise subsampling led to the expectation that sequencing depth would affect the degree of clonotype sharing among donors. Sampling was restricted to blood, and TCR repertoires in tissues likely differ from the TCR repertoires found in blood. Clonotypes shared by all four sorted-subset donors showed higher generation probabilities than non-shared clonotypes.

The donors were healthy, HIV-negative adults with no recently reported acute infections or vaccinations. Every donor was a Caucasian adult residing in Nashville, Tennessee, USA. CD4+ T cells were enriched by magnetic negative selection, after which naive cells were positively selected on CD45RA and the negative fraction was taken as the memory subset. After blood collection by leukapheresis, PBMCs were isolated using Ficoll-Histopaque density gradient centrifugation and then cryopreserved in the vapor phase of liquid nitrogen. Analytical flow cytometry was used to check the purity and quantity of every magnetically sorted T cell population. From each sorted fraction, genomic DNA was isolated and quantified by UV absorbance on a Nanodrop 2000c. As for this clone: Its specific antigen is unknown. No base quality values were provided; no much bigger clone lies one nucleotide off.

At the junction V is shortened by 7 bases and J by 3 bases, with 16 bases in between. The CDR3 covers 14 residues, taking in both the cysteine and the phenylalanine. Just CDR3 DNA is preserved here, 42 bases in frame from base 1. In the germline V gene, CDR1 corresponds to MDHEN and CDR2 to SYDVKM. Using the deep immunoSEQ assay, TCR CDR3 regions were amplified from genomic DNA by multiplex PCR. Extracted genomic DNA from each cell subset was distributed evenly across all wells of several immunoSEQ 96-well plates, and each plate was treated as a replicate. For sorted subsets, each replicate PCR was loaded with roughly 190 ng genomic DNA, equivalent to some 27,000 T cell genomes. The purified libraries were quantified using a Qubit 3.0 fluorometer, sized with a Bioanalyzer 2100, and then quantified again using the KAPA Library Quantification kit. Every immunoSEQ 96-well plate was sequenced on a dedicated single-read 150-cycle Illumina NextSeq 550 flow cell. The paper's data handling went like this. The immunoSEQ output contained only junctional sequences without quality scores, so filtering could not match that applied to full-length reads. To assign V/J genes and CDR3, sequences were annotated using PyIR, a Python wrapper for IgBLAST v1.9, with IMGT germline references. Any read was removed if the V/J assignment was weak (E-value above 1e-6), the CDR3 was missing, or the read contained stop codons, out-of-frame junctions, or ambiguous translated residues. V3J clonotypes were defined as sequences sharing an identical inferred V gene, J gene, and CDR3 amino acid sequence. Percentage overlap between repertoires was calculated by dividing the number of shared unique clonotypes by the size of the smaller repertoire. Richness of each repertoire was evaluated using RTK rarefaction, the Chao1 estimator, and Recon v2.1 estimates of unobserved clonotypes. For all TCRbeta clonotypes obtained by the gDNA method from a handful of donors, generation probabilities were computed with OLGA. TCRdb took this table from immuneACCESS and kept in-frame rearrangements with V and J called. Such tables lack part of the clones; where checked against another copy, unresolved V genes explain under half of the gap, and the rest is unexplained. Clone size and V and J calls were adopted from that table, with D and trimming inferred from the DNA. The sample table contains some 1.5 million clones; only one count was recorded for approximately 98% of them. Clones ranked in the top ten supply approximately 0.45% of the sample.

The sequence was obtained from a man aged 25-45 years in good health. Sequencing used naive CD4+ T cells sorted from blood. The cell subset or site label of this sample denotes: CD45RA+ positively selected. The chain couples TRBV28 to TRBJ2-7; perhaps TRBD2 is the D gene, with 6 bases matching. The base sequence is TGTGCCAGCAACCCCAGCGGGTTGGGCTACGAGCAGTACTTC. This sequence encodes CASNPSGLGYEQYF.